This TCR beta chain stems from a study of T cell clones after liver transplantation. Study overall: TCRbeta sequencing after a pre-transplant mixed lymphocyte reaction identified graft-donor-reactive clones, later tracked in post-transplant blood. Study results and caveats: Conclusions were preliminary, with small, heterogeneous patient groups. A significant post-transplant drop in circulating graft-donor-reactive CD4 TCRbeta sequences occurred in most of the 8 subjects.

Here immunoSEQ multiplex PCR was the method, and the copy in TCRdb shows in-frame clones only, minus some. This sample has 80,000 or so clones, with 80% to 85% found just once. CDR1 is MDHEN, CDR2 SYDVKM, per germline. The CDR3 loop spans 16 amino acids. V gave up 6 bases and J gave up 5 bases; unmatched junction bases: 16. Turning to this clone: As yet, its antigen is unknown.

The TCR originated in a human patient who received a liver transplant. T cells may partly derive from the graft donor. The specimen comprised CD4+ T cells from blood, sampled approximately 3.5 years after liver transplant. This chain links TRBV28 with TRBJ2-7, with 7 bases matching TRBD2. Here the CDR3 reads CASSPNWRGKMDEQYF. The CDR3 coding sequence is TGTGCCAGCAGCCCGAACTGGCGGGGGAAGATGGACGAGCAGTACTTC.